This TCR beta chain emerged from a study of OX40 agonist ivuxolimab in advanced cancers. Study-wide findings and caveats: The CD4+ and CD8+ T cells in the blood had expanded clonally by week 6 at 0.1 to 3.0 mg/kg. Which antigen the expanded peripheral T cells recognized is unknown.

With respect to this clone: As yet, its antigen is unknown.

Sampled blood was obtained at baseline, cycle 4 day 1, and cycle 7 day 1. Sequencing used immunoSEQ multiplex PCR; TCRdb keeps in-frame clones, though not all of them. The sample yields tens of thousands of clones, about nine tenths seen once. The germline CDR1 and CDR2 sequences are SGDLS and YYNGEE. The V end was cut by 0 bases, the J end by 6 bases, with 6 bases between. This CDR3 has 13 amino acids. The receptor's source is an adult with an advanced solid tumor such as melanoma, head and neck, liver or kidney cancer. Specimen: CD4+ or CD8+ T cells sorted from blood, collected in a trial of the OX40 agonist ivuxolimab. This rearrangement joins TRBV9 to TRBJ2-2; D gene ambiguous. CDR3 sequence (DNA): TGTGCCAGCAGCGTAGGCTGGTCCGGGGAGCTGTTTTTT. Residues: CASSVGWSGELFF.